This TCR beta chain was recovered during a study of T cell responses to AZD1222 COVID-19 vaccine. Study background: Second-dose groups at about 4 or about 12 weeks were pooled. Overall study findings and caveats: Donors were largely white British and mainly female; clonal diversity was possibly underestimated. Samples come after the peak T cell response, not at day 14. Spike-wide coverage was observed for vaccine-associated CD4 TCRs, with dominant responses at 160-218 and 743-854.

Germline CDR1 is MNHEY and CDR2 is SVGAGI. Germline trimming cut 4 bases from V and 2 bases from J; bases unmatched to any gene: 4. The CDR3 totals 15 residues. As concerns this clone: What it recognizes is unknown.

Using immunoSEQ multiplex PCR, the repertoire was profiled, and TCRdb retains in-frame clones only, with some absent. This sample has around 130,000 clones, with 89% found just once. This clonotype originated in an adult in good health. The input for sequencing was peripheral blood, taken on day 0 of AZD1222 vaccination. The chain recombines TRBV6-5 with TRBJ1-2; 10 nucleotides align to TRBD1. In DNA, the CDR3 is TGTGCCAGCAGTTCCGACAGGGGGCTCAACTATGGCTACACCTTC. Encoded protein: CASSSDRGLNYGYTF.